This T cell receptor beta chain was profiled in a study of blood T cell repertoires in COVID-19. Trimming removed 0 bases from V and 5 bases from J; junction bases left unmatched: 10. The germline gives CDR1 SGHRS, CDR2 YFSETQ. This CDR3 comprises 17 residues. Libraries were prepared by immunoSEQ multiplex PCR; TCRdb keeps only in-frame clonotypes and omits some of them. Of about 59,000 clones listed, around 67% are singletons. The source material was peripheral blood. This receptor was obtained from a woman in her 70s with acute or convalescent COVID-19. The rearrangement links TRBV5-1 to TRBJ2-3; 9 nucleotides match TRBD2. CDR3 sequence: CASSLEWRGGLGDTQYF. Here the CDR3 DNA reads TGCGCCAGCAGCTTGGAATGGCGGGGGGGCCTGGGAGATACGCAGTATTTT.